A selection of T cell receptor beta chains follows, all from one sample in a study of glioma-infiltrating T cells. TCRdb re-called the multiplex PCR reads with MiXCR, one entry per CDR3 protein. The top ten hold 35% of the sample, which has about 110,000 distinct CDR3 sequences, about 25% seen once. Sample: glioma tissue, nonneoplastic brain tissue, or PBMCs (not recorded which). The receptors originated from a human donor with low-grade glioma or glioblastoma, undergoing nonglioma brain surgery, or in good health (not recorded which). Both conserved end residues are trimmed from each CDR3.

CDR3: SVAATPLSGANVLT
length: 14
J: TRBJ2-6
V: TRBV29-1

CDR3: ASLGQSGNKPQH
length: 12
J: TRBJ1-5
V: TRBV6-1

CDR3: GVEGWASPDQETQY
length: 14
J: TRBJ2-5
V: TRBV29-1

CDR3: ASSPAGQGLYEAF
length: 13
J: TRBJ1-1
V: TRBV7-2

CDR3: ATSERRGGRGNNEQF
length: 15
J: TRBJ2-1
V: TRBV24-1

CDR3: ASSPRGLEADTQY
length: 13
J: TRBJ2-3
V: TRBV6-1

CDR3: ASSVQTGDLSSGNTIY
length: 16
J: TRBJ1-3
V: TRBV9

CDR3: ASSYSWQAF
length: 9
J: TRBJ1-1
V: TRBV6-2/TRBV6-3

CDR3: ASSYSGQRYEQY
length: 12
J: TRBJ2-7
V: TRBV6-6

CDR3: ASSQGRETEAF
length: 11
J: TRBJ1-1
V: TRBV18

CDR3: ATGEVGGYT
length: 9
J: TRBJ1-2
V: TRBV6-1

CDR3: ASSLVTGWYGYT
length: 12
J: TRBJ1-2
V: TRBV5-1

CDR3: ASSFLADWNT
length: 10
J: TRBJ1-2
V: TRBV7-2

CDR3: SVRTDSTDTQY
length: 11
J: TRBJ2-3
V: TRBV29-1

CDR3: ASSLGGLAGGHYEQY
length: 15
J: TRBJ2-7
V: TRBV5-1

CDR3: ASSRAGAYEQY
length: 11
J: TRBJ2-7
V: TRBV6-1